These T cell receptor beta chains were read from a single sample in a study of cytomegalovirus exposure and HLA in healthy donors. Measured with immunoSEQ multiplex PCR; TCRdb has only the in-frame clones, and not every one. The data hold under 300,000 clones, with around 90% observed a single time. The sample consisted of PBMCs. These TCRs come from a woman aged 18-29 years in good health and CMV-seronegative. CDR3s include the opening cysteine and the closing phenylalanine or tryptophan.

TRBJ1-1 | TRBV5-1 | CASRGGDTEAFF
TRBJ2-1 | TRBV7-3 | CASSLSGTPNEQFF
TRBJ1-1 | TRBV5-1 | CASTAVGQGAWDTEAFF
TRBJ2-3 | TRBV4-3 | CASSQWRGRINTDTQYF
TRBJ2-1 | TRBV5-6 | CASSLEGRGGLYNEQFF
TRBJ1-2 | TRBV10-3 | CAISGTHGRVASFNYGYTF
TRBJ1-5 | TRBV6-1 | CASSEVRRPNQPQHF
TRBJ1-4 | TRBV6-5 | CASSYLTGTNEKLFF
TRBJ2-5 | TRBV9 | CASSPSRIAGEETQYF
TRBJ2-1 | TRBV27 | CASSASRQGYWNEQFF
TRBJ2-7 | TRBV5-1 | CASSLVRGVSYEQYF
TRBJ2-1 | TRBV29-1 | CSVGPLDSKNNEQFF
TRBJ2-7 | TRBV27 | CASRGQGPIGEQYF
TRBJ2-2 | TRBV27 | CASRHLGGGRNTGELFF
TRBJ1-1 | TRBV29-1 | CSVERTENTEAFF
TRBJ1-1 | TRBV19 | CASSITSEAFF
TRBJ1-5 | TRBV6-6 | CASSSLDSVNQPQHF
TRBJ2-2 | TRBV6-5 | CASSYGTPDTGELFF
TRBJ2-7 | TRBV28 | CASSLAGKTYEQYF
TRBJ2-7 | TRBV28 | CASHSDGTGFFYEQYF
TRBJ1-5 | TRBV27 | CASSLAGYSNQPQHF
TRBJ2-5 | TRBV27 | CASSLDRETQYF
TRBJ2-1 | TRBV11-2 | CASSSASGGVYNEQFF
TRBJ1-2 | TRBV28 | CASSIRGRYYGYTF
TRBJ1-1 | TRBV5-1 | CASSLAEISGEAFF
TRBJ2-3 | TRBV11-2 | CASSLAGPRTDTQYF
TRBJ1-2 | TRBV5-6 | CASSLSPGQYYGYTF
TRBJ1-1 | TRBV10-3 | CAIRNRARDTEAFF
TRBJ2-2 | TRBV5-1 | CASSFKVETGDLTGELFF
TRBJ1-2 | TRBV10-2 | CASSAYAQGALGYTF
TRBJ2-3 | TRBV6-5 | CASSYSGRGGTDTQYF
TRBJ1-1 | TRBV5-1 | CASMDRDSMNTEAFF
TRBJ1-3 | TRBV13 | CASRTRALGNTIYF
TRBJ2-6 | TRBV4-3 | CASSQDAGLELSGANVLTF
TRBJ1-4 | TRBV29-1 | CSVIQGPDEKLFF
TRBJ2-7 | TRBV7-3 | CASSLMGQGSLNEQYF
TRBJ2-5 | TRBV7-9 | CASTWTGDGETQYF
TRBJ1-4 | TRBV18 | CASSPPWVGATNEELFF
TRBJ2-1 | TRBV10-3 | CAISEWTSGDNEQFF
TRBJ2-7 | TRBV6-5 | CASSYGLPYEQYF